This T cell receptor (beta chain) originates from a study of T cell changes during pregnancy in multiple sclerosis. Data came from immunoSEQ multiplex PCR; TCRdb stores just in-frame clones and leaves some out. This table holds some 87,000 clones, around 94% found once. V was cut by 4 bases and J by 4 bases, with 11 bases left in between. Per germline, CDR1 SGHRS and CDR2 YFSETQ. The CDR3 extends over 13 amino acids. The TCR sequence derives from a female donor with multiple sclerosis, enrolled in a pregnancy study. This sequence joins TRBV5-1 and TRBJ2-5, with no clear D. The specimen was peripheral blood, collected in the first trimester of pregnancy. The CDR3 sequence: CASSRGERETQYF. The CDR3 DNA sequence: TGCGCCAGCAGCCGCGGAGAGCGAGAGACCCAGTACTTC.